The rows below give T cell receptor beta chains drawn from one sample of a study of T cells of healthy individuals. MiXCR was run by TCRdb on the 5' RACE reads, yielding one entry per CDR3 protein. Of about 96,000 distinct CDR3 sequences listed, approximately 16% are singletons. The receptors come from a human donor in good health. Both conserved end residues are part of each CDR3.

TRBV20-1	11	CSASKRDEAFF
TRBV9	15	CASSPTGRLGDEQFF
TRBV6-6	13	CAIGTGQSYEQYF
TRBV11-2	17	CASSFLPAGGVTGELFF
TRBV10-2	13	CASSEGRGFEAFF
TRBV21-1	17	CASSKASAGAYTYEQYF
TRBV28	16	CASSFWGGRSGNEQFF
TRBV28	15	CASSSPGQNTGELFF
TRBV4-3	13	CASSPQSTDTQYF
TRBV13	13	CASSLGLRGTQYF
TRBV10-3	13	CASRLKAGGEQYF
TRBV6-6	12	CASSGDEYGYTF
TRBV9	14	CASSVLKENTEAFF
TRBV28	13	CASTIHGPYGYTF
TRBV27	15	CASSLLGTGGSPLHF
TRBV20-1	12	CSARPFVGTQYF
TRBV10-3	15	CAISESPGGNSPLHF
TRBV28	14	CASSLGTHTDTQYF
TRBV5-1	12	CASSTTKETQYF
TRBV15	15	CATSRDGRASGELFF
TRBV20-1	16	CSAIGQGTSGANVLTF
TRBV2	13	CASSLEKLDTQYF
TRBV20-1	13	CSAPERGNQPQHF
TRBV29-1	10	CSVKTPEAFF
TRBV11-3	12	CASSLRGGEQYF
TRBV5-1	13	CASSPRTADEQYF
TRBV6-5	15	CASRGLAGGGDTQYF
TRBV6-2/TRBV6-3	16	CASKPRGGLGNQPQHF
TRBV6-5	16	CASRRTSGVPPSEQYF
TRBV7-2	17	CASRLVGAGPRTDTQYF
TRBV30	15	CAWTSARAGNQPQHF
TRBV29-1	12	CSVLEGAGELFF
TRBV3-1	15	CASSQLWGLNEKLFF